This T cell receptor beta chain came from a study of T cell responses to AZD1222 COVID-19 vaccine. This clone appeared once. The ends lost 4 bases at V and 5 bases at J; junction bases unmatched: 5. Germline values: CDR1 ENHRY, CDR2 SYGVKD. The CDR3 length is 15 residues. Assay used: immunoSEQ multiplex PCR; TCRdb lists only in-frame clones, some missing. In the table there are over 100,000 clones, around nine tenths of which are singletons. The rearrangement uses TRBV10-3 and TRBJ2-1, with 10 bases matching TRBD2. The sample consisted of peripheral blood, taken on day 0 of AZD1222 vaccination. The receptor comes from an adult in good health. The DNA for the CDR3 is TGTGCCATCAGTGTGTCAGCGGGGGGGAACAATGAGCAGTTCTTC. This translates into CAISVSAGGNNEQFF.